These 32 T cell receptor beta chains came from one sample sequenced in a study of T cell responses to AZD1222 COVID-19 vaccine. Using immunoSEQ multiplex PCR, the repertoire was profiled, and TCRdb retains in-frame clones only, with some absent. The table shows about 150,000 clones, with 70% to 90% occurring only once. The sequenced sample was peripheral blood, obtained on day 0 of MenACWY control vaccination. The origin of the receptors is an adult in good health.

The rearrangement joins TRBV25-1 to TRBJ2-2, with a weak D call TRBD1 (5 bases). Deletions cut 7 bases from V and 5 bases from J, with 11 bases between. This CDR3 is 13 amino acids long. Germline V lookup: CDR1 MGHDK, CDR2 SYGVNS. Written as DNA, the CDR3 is TGTGCCAGCATGGGGCTAGGAACCGGGGAGCTGTTTTTT. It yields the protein CASMGLGTGELFF. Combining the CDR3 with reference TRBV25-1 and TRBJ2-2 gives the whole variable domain EADIYQTPRYLVIGTGKKITLECSQTMGHDKMYWYQQDPGMELHLIHYSYGVNSTEKGDLSSESTVSRIRTEHFPLTLESARPSHTSQYLCASMGLGTGELFFGEGSRLTVL.

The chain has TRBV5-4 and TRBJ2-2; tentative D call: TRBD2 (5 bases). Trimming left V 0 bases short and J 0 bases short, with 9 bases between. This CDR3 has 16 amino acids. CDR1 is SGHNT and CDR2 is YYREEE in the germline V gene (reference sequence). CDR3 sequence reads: CASSLEAAANTGELFF. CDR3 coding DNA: TGTGCCAGCAGCTTGGAAGCGGCAGCGAACACCGGGGAGCTGTTTTTT.

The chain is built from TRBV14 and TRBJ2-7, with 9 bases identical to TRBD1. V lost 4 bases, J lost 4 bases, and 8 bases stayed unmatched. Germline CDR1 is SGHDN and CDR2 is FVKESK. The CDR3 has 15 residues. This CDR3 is CASSPLGDREYEQYF. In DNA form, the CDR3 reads TGTGCCAGCAGCCCTCTCGGGGACAGGGAATACGAGCAGTACTTC.

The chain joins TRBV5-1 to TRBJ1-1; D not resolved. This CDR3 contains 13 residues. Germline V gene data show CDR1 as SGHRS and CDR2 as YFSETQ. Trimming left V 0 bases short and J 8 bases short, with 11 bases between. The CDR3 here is CASSLGQKTEAFF. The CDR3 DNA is TGCGCCAGCAGCTTGGGACAAAAAACCGAAGCTTTCTTT.

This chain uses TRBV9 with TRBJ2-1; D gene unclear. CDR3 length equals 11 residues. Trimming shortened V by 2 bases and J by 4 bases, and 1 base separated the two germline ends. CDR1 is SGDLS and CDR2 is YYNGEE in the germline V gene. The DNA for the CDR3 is TGTGCCAGCAGCGTGTACAATGAGCAGTTCTTC. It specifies CASSVYNEQFF.

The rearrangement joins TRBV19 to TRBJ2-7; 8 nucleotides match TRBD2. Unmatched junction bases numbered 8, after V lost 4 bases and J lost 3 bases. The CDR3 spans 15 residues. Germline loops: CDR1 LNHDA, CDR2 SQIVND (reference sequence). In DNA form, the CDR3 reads TGTGCCAGTAGTACGGGGCTAGCGGGCCTCTACGAGCAGTACTTC. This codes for CASSTGLAGLYEQYF.

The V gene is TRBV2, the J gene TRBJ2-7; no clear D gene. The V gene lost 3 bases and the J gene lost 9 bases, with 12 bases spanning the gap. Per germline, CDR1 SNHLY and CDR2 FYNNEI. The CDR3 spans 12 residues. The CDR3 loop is CASSDRLLGQYF. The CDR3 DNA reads TGTGCCAGCAGTGACCGCCTCCTCGGGCAGTACTTC.

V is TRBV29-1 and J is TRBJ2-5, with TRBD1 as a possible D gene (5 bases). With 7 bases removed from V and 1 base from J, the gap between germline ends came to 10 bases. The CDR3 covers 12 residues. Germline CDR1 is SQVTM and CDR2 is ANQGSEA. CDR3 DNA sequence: TGCAGCGCCGTGGGGCTCCAAGAGACCCAGTACTTC. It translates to CSAVGLQETQYF.

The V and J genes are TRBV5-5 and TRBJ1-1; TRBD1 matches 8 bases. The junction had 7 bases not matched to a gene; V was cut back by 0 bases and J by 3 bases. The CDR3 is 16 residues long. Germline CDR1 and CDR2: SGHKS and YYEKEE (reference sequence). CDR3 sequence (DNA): TGTGCCAGCAGCTTGGATGGGACAGGTCGCTACACTGAAGCTTTCTTT. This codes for CASSLDGTGRYTEAFF.

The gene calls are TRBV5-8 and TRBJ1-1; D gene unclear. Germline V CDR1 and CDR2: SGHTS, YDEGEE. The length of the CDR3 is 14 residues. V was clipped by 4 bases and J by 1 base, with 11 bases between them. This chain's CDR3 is CASSPTIRNTEAFF. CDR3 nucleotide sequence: TGTGCCAGCAGCCCAACAATACGGAACACTGAAGCTTTCTTT.

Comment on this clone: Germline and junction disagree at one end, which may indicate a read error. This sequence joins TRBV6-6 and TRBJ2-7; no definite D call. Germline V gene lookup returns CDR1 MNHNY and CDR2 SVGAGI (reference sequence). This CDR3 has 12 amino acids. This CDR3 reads CTSSLGSYEQYF. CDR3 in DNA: TGTACCAGTTCTCTGGGGTCCTACGAGCAGTACTTC.

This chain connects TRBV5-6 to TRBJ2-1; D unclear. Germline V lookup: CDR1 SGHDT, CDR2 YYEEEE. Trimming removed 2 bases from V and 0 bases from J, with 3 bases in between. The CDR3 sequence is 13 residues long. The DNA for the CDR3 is TGTGCCAGCAGCTTAAGCTCCTACAATGAGCAGTTCTTC. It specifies CASSLSSYNEQFF.

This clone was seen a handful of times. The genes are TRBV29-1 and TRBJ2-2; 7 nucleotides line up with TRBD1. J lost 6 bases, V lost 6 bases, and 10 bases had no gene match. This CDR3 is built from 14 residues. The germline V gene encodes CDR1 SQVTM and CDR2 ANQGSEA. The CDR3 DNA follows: TGCAGCGTACCTGGGTATCAGGGGGCCGGGGAGCTGTTTTTT. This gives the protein CSVPGYQGAGELFF.

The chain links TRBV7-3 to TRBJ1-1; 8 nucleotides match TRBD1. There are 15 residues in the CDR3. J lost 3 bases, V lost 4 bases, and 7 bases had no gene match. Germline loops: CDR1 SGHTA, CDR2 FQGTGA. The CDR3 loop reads CASSSPGQGYTEAFF. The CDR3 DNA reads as TGTGCCAGCAGCTCTCCAGGACAGGGTTACACTGAAGCTTTCTTT.

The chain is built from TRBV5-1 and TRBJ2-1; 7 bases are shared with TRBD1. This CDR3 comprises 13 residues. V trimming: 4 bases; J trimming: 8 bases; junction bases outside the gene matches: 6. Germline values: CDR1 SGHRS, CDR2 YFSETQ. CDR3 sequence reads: CASSLGTADEQFF. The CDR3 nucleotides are TGCGCCAGCAGCCTAGGGACAGCCGATGAGCAGTTCTTC.

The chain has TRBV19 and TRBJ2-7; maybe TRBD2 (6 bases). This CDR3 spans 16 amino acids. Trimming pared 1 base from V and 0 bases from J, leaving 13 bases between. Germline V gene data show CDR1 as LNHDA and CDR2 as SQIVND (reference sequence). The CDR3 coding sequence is TGTGCCAGTAGTATAGCCTCCGGGACTGCCTCCTACGAGCAGTACTTC. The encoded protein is CASSIASGTASYEQYF.

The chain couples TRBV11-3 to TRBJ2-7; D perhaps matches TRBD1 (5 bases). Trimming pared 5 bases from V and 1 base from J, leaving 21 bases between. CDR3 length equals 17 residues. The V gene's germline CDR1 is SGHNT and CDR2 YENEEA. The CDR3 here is CASSPESALTASYEQYF. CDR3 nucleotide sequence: TGTGCCAGCAGCCCCGAATCAGCCCTGACAGCATCCTACGAGCAGTACTTC.

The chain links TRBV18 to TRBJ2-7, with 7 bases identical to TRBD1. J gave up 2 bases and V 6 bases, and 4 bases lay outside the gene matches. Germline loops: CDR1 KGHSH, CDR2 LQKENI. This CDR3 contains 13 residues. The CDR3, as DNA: TGTGCCAGCTCGCCAGGGACAGCCTACGAGCAGTACTTC. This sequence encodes CASSPGTAYEQYF.

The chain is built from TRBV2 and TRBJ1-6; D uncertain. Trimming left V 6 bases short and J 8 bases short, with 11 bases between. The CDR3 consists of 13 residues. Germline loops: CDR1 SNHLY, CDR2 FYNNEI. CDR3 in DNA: TGTGCCAGCAGCCACCGGGGATATTCACCCCTCCACTTT. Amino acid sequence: CASSHRGYSPLHF.

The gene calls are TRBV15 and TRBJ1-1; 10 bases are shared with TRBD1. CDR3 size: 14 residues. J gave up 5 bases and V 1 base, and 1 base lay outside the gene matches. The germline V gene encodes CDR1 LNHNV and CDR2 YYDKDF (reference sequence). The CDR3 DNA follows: TGTGCCACCAGCAGAGGGACAGGGGGTACTGAAGCTTTCTTT. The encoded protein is CATSRGTGGTEAFF.

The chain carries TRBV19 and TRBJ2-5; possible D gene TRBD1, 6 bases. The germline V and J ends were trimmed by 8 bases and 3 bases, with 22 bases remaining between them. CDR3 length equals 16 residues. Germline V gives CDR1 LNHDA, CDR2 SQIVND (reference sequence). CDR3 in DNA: TGTGCCAGTTCCAGACGTGTGGGGGCCTTAAAAGAGACCCAGTACTTC. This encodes CASSRRVGALKETQYF.

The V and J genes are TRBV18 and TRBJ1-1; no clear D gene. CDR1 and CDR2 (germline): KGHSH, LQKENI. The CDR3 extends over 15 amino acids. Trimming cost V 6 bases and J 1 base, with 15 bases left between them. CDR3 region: CASSTGGGGNTEAFF. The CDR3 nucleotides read TGTGCCAGCTCTACCGGCGGTGGAGGGAACACTGAAGCTTTCTTT.

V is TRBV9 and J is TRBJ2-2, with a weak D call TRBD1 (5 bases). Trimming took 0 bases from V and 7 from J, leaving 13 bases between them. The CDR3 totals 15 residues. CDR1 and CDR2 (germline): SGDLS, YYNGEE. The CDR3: CASSVEGRDVGELFF. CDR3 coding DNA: TGTGCCAGCAGCGTAGAGGGCAGGGATGTCGGGGAGCTGTTTTTT.

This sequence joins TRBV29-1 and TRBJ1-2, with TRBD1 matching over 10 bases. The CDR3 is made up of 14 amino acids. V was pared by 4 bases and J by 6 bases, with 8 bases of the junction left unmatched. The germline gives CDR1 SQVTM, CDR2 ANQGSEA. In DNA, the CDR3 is TGCAGCGTTGGGGGTTGGGGACAGGGGAATGGCTACACCTTC. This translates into CSVGGWGQGNGYTF.

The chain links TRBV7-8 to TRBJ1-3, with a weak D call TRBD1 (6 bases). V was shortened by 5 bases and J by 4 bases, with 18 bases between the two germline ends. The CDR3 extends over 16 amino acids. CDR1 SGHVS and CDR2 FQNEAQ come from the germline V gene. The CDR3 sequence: CASSARNRDGGNTIYF. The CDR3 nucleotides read TGTGCCAGCAGCGCCCGAAACAGGGACGGAGGAAACACCATATATTTT.

The DNA for the CDR3 is TGTGCCAGCAGCGTTTACAGGGAGGGCGAGCAGTTCTTC. This translates into CASSVYREGEQFF. The chain employs TRBV9 and TRBJ2-1; TRBD2 might be the D (7 bases). Germline assignment: CDR1 SGDLS and CDR2 YYNGEE. The CDR3 length is 13 residues. V lost 2 bases and J 10 bases, leaving 13 bases between the germline ends.

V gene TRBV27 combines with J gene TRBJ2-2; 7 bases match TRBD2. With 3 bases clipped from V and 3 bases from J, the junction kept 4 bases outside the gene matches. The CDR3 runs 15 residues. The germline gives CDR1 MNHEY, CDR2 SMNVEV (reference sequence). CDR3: CASSFGGRDTGELFF. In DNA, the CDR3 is TGTGCCAGCAGTTTTGGAGGGAGGGACACCGGGGAGCTGTTTTTT.

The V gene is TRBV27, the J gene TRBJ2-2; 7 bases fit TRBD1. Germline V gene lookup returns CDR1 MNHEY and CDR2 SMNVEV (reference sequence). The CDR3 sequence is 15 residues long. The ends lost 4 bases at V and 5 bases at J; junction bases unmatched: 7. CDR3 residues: CASSSYRGRTGELFF. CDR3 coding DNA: TGTGCCAGCAGTTCATACAGGGGTAGGACCGGGGAGCTGTTTTTT.

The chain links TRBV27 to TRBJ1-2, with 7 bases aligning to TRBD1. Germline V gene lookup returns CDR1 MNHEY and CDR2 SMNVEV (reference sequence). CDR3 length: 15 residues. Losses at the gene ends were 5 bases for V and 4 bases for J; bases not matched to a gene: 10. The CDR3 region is CASSLRGQNPYGYTF. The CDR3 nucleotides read TGTGCCAGCAGTCTAAGGGGGCAGAATCCCTATGGCTACACCTTC.

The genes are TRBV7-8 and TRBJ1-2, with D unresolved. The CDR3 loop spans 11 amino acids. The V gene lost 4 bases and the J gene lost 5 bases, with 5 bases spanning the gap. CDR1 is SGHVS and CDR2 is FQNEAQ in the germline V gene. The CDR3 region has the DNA TGTGCCAGCAGCTCCCAATATGGCTACACCTTC. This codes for CASSSQYGYTF.

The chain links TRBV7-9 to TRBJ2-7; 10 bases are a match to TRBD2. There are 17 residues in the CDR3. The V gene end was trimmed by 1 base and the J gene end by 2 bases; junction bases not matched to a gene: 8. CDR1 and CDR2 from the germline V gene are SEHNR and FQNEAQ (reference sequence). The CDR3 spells CASSLVPSGRQTYEQYF. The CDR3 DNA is TGTGCCAGCAGCTTAGTGCCTAGCGGGAGACAAACCTACGAGCAGTACTTC. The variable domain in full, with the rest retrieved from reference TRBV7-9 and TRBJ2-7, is DTGVSQNPRHKITKRGQNVTFRCDPISEHNRLYWYRQTLGQGPEFLTYFQNEAQLEKSRLLSDRFSAERPKGSFSTLEIQRTEQGDSAMYLCASSLVPSGRQTYEQYFGPGTRLTVT.

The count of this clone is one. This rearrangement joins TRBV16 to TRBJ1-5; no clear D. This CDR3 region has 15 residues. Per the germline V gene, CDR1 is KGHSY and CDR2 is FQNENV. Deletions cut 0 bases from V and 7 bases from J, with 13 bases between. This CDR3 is CASSQSQLGYQPQHF. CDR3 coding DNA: TGTGCCAGCAGCCAATCGCAGTTGGGTTACCAGCCCCAGCATTTT.